Below are 26 T cell receptor beta chains sequenced from a single sample in a study of brain T cells in children with intractable seizures. Time point of the sample: blood from clinic visit 5 months post-surgery; TSC patient then seizure free. Sequenced by immunoSEQ multiplex PCR; TCRdb stores in-frame clones only, minus some. The profile shows approximately 330,000 clones, 93% of them singletons. The specimen comprised peripheral blood, sampled about 5 months after surgery. These receptors all come from a boy under two years old with tuberous sclerosis and intractable seizures.

The chain carries TRBV7-9 and TRBJ1-2, with D perhaps matching TRBD1 (5 bases). This CDR3 spans 15 amino acids. The germline CDR1 and CDR2 sequences are SEHNR and FQNEAQ (reference sequence). Trimming took 5 bases from V and 3 from J, leaving 16 bases between them. CDR3 in DNA: TGTGCCAGCAGCACCGGCCAGGGCGGCTACTATGGCTACACCTTC. This codes for CASSTGQGGYYGYTF.

V and J are TRBV7-2 and TRBJ2-3, with a possible D match to TRBD2 (6 bases). V was clipped by 0 bases and J by 3 bases, with 7 bases between them. Germline V gene sequence: CDR1 SGHTA, CDR2 FQGNSA. CDR3 length: 14 amino acids. CDR3 coding DNA: TGTGCCAGCAGCTTAGCGGGGAGGACAGATACGCAGTATTTT. Translating gives CASSLAGRTDTQYF.

V and J are TRBV6-2 or TRBV6-3 and TRBJ2-3, with TRBD1 matching over 10 bases. Germline V gene data show CDR1 as MNHEY and CDR2 as SVGEGT. V was clipped by 6 bases and J by 3 bases; unmatched bases: 12. There are 17 residues in the CDR3. The DNA for the CDR3 is TGTGCCAGCAGCCAATTTTTGGACAGGGGGTTGACAGATACGCAGTATTTT. Protein: CASSQFLDRGLTDTQYF.

The chain uses TRBV5-1 and TRBJ1-1; D gene ambiguous. Trimming removed 0 bases at V and 6 bases at J, with 12 bases between. Germline CDR1 reads SGHRS; CDR2 reads YFSETQ. This CDR3 comprises 14 residues. CDR3 nucleotide sequence: TGCGCCAGCAGCTTGGAGGGCGGGCCTCCTGAAGCTTTCTTT. It encodes CASSLEGGPPEAFF.

This clone was recorded only once. The chain employs TRBV3-1 (or the pseudogene TRBV3-2) and TRBJ1-2; no definite D call. This CDR3 has 13 amino acids. The V and J ends lost 0 bases and 9 bases respectively, with 11 bases between them. CDR1 and CDR2 (germline): LGHDT, YNNKEL (reference sequence). The CDR3 region is CASSQDFDPSYTF. The CDR3 DNA is TGTGCCAGCAGCCAAGATTTTGATCCGAGCTACACCTTC.

The V gene is TRBV6-5, the J gene TRBJ1-2; D perhaps matches TRBD1 (6 bases). Per germline, CDR1 MNHEY and CDR2 SVGAGI. V lost 7 bases and J 2 bases, leaving 14 bases between the germline ends. This CDR3 is 14 amino acids long. The CDR3 DNA sequence: TGTGCCAGCAAAACAGGGACCTTAAACTATGGCTACACCTTC. Its translation is CASKTGTLNYGYTF.

This chain connects TRBV27 to TRBJ1-1; 7 nucleotides align to TRBD1. Germline CDR1 MNHEY, CDR2 SMNVEV (reference sequence). CDR3 length: 14 residues. The V gene end was trimmed by 8 bases and the J gene end by 0 bases; junction bases not matched to a gene: 6. CDR3 nucleotides: TGTGCCAGCGGCTACAGGGGAATGAACACTGAAGCTTTCTTT. This codes for CASGYRGMNTEAFF.

The chain combines TRBV5-4 with TRBJ2-7; tentative D call: TRBD1 (6 bases). Per germline, CDR1 SGHNT and CDR2 YYREEE (reference sequence). V was cut by 0 bases and J by 3 bases, with 13 bases left in between. This CDR3 has 15 amino acids. The CDR3 coding sequence is TGTGCCAGCAGCTTGGGACCGGGACACCTCTACGAGCAGTACTTC. It specifies CASSLGPGHLYEQYF.

The V gene is TRBV21-1, the J gene TRBJ2-7. TRBV21-1 is recorded as a pseudogene. The CDR3 is 13 amino acids. The CDR3 is CASSRVREYEQYF. CDR3 bases: TGTGCCAGCAGCAGAGTCAGGGAGTACGAGCAGTACTTC.

This rearrangement joins TRBV5-8 to TRBJ1-1; D gene ambiguous. The CDR3 sequence is 14 residues long. V lost 0 bases and J 0 bases, leaving 6 bases between the germline ends. The germline CDR1 and CDR2 sequences are SGHTS and YDEGEE. The CDR3 nucleotides are TGTGCCAGCAGCTTGGGCCGGGTGAACACTGAAGCTTTCTTT. Translating gives CASSLGRVNTEAFF.

The chain recombines TRBV9 with TRBJ1-5; 7 nucleotides agree with TRBD1. The CDR3 loop spans 15 amino acids. Germline loops: CDR1 SGDLS, CDR2 YYNGEE. With V trimmed by 4 bases and J by 1 base, 5 bases remained unmatched. Here the CDR3 reads CASSSGGGSNQPQHF. CDR3 DNA sequence: TGTGCCAGCAGCTCAGGGGGGGGAAGCAATCAGCCCCAGCATTTT.

This sequence joins TRBV5-3 and TRBJ1-1; D might be TRBD1 (6 bases). TRBV5-3 carries the ORF label, with uncertain function. Trimming left V 4 bases short and J 0 bases short, with 25 bases between. The CDR3 covers 19 residues. CDR3 coding DNA: TGTGCCAGAAGCAGGCACGGACAGATCTTCCTAATTATGAACACTGAAGCTTTCTTT. This translates into CARSRHGQIFLIMNTEAFF.

This clone was seen a single time. The chain is built from TRBV7-9 and TRBJ1-1; D unresolved. Trimming pared 1 base from V and 7 bases from J, leaving 19 bases between. The CDR3 runs 16 residues. Per the germline V gene, CDR1 is SEHNR and CDR2 is FQNEAQ (reference sequence). The CDR3 reads CASSLVQVGVLGEAFF. The CDR3 DNA reads TGTGCCAGCAGCTTAGTGCAGGTGGGAGTGCTAGGTGAAGCTTTCTTT.

The CDR3 nucleotides are TGTGCCAGCAGCTTGGTTTGGGGGGGTTATCAGCCCCAGCATTTT. It translates to CASSLVWGGYQPQHF. This chain joins TRBV5-5 and TRBJ1-5; D possibly corresponds to TRBD1 (5 bases). The V and J ends lost 0 bases and 5 bases respectively, with 12 bases between them. This CDR3 is 15 amino acids long. Germline CDR1 is SGHKS and CDR2 is YYEKEE (reference sequence).

The chain links TRBV5-1 to TRBJ2-2, with 9 bases aligning to TRBD1. The CDR3 contains 16 residues. Looked up from germline, CDR1 is SGHRS and CDR2 is YFSETQ. V lost 0 bases, J lost 5 bases, and 5 bases stayed unmatched. The CDR3 nucleotides read TGCGCCAGCAGCTTGGCCTCGGACAGGGGAACCGGGGAGCTGTTTTTT. This encodes CASSLASDRGTGELFF.

The chain carries TRBV9 and TRBJ2-1, with 8 bases that match TRBD2. CDR3 length equals 18 residues. V lost 4 bases to trimming and J lost 5 bases; unmatched junction nucleotides: 17. Germline V gives CDR1 SGDLS, CDR2 YYNGEE. The CDR3 spells CASSPPSAGGRFNNEQFF. The CDR3 nucleotides read TGTGCCAGCAGCCCCCCTTCCGCTGGCGGGAGGTTCAACAATGAGCAGTTCTTC. Full variable domain (missing parts from reference TRBV9 and TRBJ2-1): DSGVTQTPKHLITATGQRVTLRCSPRSGDLSVYWYQQSLDQGLQFLIQYYNGEERAKGNILERFSAQQFPDLHSELNLSSLELGDSALYFCASSPPSAGGRFNNEQFFGPGTRLTVL.

The V and J genes are TRBV7-9 and TRBJ1-1; possibly TRBD1 for D (5 bases). CDR3 size: 17 residues. With 2 bases removed from V and 0 bases from J, the gap between germline ends came to 16 bases. CDR1 SEHNR and CDR2 FQNEAQ come from the germline V gene (reference sequence). The DNA for the CDR3 is TGTGCCAGCAGCTTAAGTGGTACGAGGGGAATGAACACTGAAGCTTTCTTT. Its protein product is CASSLSGTRGMNTEAFF.

The rearrangement links TRBV19 to TRBJ2-7; 10 bases map to TRBD1. This CDR3 contains 15 residues. Trimming at V came to 3 bases and at J to 1 base, leaving 3 bases not matched to a gene. Per the germline V gene, CDR1 is LNHDA and CDR2 is SQIVND (reference sequence). The CDR3 region is CASSMTGGSSYEQYF. CDR3 nucleotides: TGTGCCAGTAGTATGACAGGGGGCTCGTCCTACGAGCAGTACTTC.

This chain joins TRBV6-5 and TRBJ2-3, with 8 bases aligning to TRBD2. With 7 bases clipped from V and 2 bases from J, the junction kept 8 bases outside the gene matches. The CDR3 is made up of 15 amino acids. CDR1 MNHEY and CDR2 SVGAGI come from the germline V gene. The CDR3 sequence is CASINSGSNTDTQYF. The CDR3 bases are TGTGCCAGCATCAACAGCGGGAGTAACACAGATACGCAGTATTTT.

V usage is TRBV18 and J usage is TRBJ1-5; TRBD1 might be the D (6 bases). The germline V gene has CDR1 KGHSH and CDR2 LQKENI. The CDR3 has 17 amino acids. The V gene lost 5 bases and the J gene lost 0 bases, with 17 bases spanning the gap. In DNA, the CDR3 is TGTGCCAGCTCAAAATACAGGGAGGGATATAGCAATCAGCCCCAGCATTTT. Translating it yields CASSKYREGYSNQPQHF.

V gene TRBV30 combines with J gene TRBJ2-1; D remains unclear. Trimming shortened V by 0 bases and J by 4 bases, and 13 bases separated the two germline ends. This CDR3 is built from 15 residues. In germline, CDR1 is GTSNPN, CDR2 SVGIG (reference sequence). The CDR3 DNA reads TGTGCCTGGAGTGTGGATGGGAAACCTTACAATGAGCAGTTCTTC. Protein product: CAWSVDGKPYNEQFF.

This rearrangement joins TRBV12-3 or TRBV12-4 to TRBJ1-2; D not resolved. This CDR3 region has 12 residues. Trimming removed 4 bases at V and 3 bases at J, with 6 bases between. DNA for the CDR3: TGTGCCAGCAGTTCCGGACACTATGGCTACACCTTC. This codes for CASSSGHYGYTF.

This clone was counted a single time. V and J are TRBV7-2 and TRBJ1-6; no clear D gene. Trimming pared 2 bases from V and 7 bases from J, leaving 12 bases between. The germline gives CDR1 SGHTA, CDR2 FQGNSA. The CDR3 is made up of 15 amino acids. CDR3 sequence (DNA): TGTGCCAGCAGCTTAATTCCCCCCCCAAATTCACCCCTCCACTTT. Translating gives CASSLIPPPNSPLHF.

The chain uses TRBV19 and TRBJ1-5, with D perhaps TRBD1 (5 bases). CDR1 is LNHDA, CDR2 SQIVND, per germline (reference sequence). Trimming took off 5 bases at V and 6 bases at J, with 20 bases between the two ends. The CDR3 extends over 16 amino acids. This CDR3 reads CASSWGSGGIGQPQHF. DNA for the CDR3: TGTGCCAGTAGTTGGGGAAGTGGGGGAATCGGTCAGCCCCAGCATTTT.

The chain carries TRBV6-1 and TRBJ1-5; D might be TRBD1 (5 bases). The CDR3 is 16 residues long. Germline lookup yields CDR1 MNHNS and CDR2 SASEGT. V lost 3 bases, J lost 6 bases, and 18 bases lay in between. The CDR3 DNA reads TGTGCCAGCAGTGACTTGGGGGAAATTTATACTCAGCCCCAGCATTTT. Translation: CASSDLGEIYTQPQHF.

The chain has TRBV7-3 and TRBJ2-3, with TRBD2 identical over 10 bases. CDR3 length: 15 amino acids. Looked up from germline, CDR1 is SGHTA and CDR2 is FQGTGA. V lost 4 bases, J lost 1 base, and 2 bases stayed unmatched. The CDR3 spells CASSYLAGGTDTQYF. In DNA, the CDR3 is TGTGCCAGCAGCTATCTAGCGGGAGGCACAGATACGCAGTATTTT.